This section outlines one TCR beta chain sequence together with its context. This entry is derived from a study of CD8 T cells in Susac syndrome. Blood CD8+ and CD4+ T cells underwent high-throughput TCR beta sequencing. Stable or active relapsing-remitting multiple sclerosis, untreated and meeting revised McDonald criteria, defined the controls. Trimming took 6 bases from V and 0 from J; bases not matched to a gene: 7. The CDR3 contains 15 residues. The germline V gene has CDR1 LGHDT and CDR2 YNNKEL (reference sequence). RNA, at about 0.5 to 1 ug, was reverse transcribed with random hexamers. The method of amplification for TCR beta CDR3 was immunoSEQ multiplex PCR, covering 54 Vbeta and 13 Jbeta. TCRdb used MiXCR to reprocess the immunoSEQ multiplex PCR reads, holding one entry per CDR3 protein. The table includes 100,000 to 150,000 distinct CDR3 sequences, more than 85% detected once.

This sequence joins TRBV3-1 and TRBJ2-5; 7 bases fit TRBD1. Sample: CD8+ T cells from PBMCs. The sequence came from a human donor with multiple sclerosis. The CDR3 bases are TGTGCCAGCAGAATCAGGACAGGCTACCAAGAGACCCAGTACTTC. It codes for CASRIRTGYQETQYF.